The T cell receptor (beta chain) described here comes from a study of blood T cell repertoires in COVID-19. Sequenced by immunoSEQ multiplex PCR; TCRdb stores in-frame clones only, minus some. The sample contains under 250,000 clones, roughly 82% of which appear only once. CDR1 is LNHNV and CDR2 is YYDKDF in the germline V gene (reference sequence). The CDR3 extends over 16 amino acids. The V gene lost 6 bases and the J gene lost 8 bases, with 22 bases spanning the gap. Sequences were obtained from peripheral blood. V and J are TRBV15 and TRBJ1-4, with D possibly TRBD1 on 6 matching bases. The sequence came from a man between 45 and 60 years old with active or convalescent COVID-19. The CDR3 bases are TGTGCCACCAGGAGTCGGGGGGCGCAATATGAGGAAAAACTGTTTTTT. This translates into CATRSRGAQYEEKLFF.